This entry is about one TCR beta chain. Sequencing was performed with immunoSEQ multiplex PCR; in TCRdb, only in-frame clones are kept and a portion is missing. The data hold around 130,000 clones, with around 84% observed a single time. This CDR3 comprises 14 residues. V lost 5 bases to trimming and J lost 6 bases; unmatched junction nucleotides: 7. Germline assignment: CDR1 MNHEY and CDR2 SVGAGI. The sample comes from a study of blood T cell repertoires in COVID-19. This chain links TRBV6-5 with TRBJ1-2; 9 bases match TRBD1. The receptor was isolated from a man between 25 and 39 years old with COVID-19, enrolled during active disease. The specimen was peripheral blood. The CDR3 DNA reads as TGTGCCAGCAGTATACAGGGGGCGCGGGATGGCTACACCTTC. Encoded protein: CASSIQGARDGYTF.